This is a list of T cell receptor beta chains from one sample in a study of OX40 agonist ivuxolimab in advanced cancers. TCRdb's copy holds only in-frame clones and misses some; the assay was immunoSEQ multiplex PCR. This sample has some 39,000 clones, with about 90% found just once. This sample comprised CD4+ or CD8+ T cells sorted from blood, obtained in a trial of the OX40 agonist ivuxolimab. The receptors shown here come from an adult with an advanced solid tumor such as melanoma, head and neck, liver or kidney cancer. CDR3s include the opening cysteine and the closing phenylalanine or tryptophan. D genes are given only for firm matches. Not all rows give a size; the values are once, few, many and, for expanded clones, a class.

v_gene	d_gene	abundance	j_gene	CDR3nt	CDR3aa
TRBV5-5	TRBD1	NA	TRBJ1-2	TGTGCCAGCAGACAGGGGGCGAATTCGGGAGGCTACACCTTC	CASRQGANSGGYTF
TRBV30	TRBD2	NA	TRBJ2-1	TGTGCCTCCTCGACCGGGACTAGCGGATACAATGAGCAGTTCTTC	CASSTGTSGYNEQFF
TRBV18	NA	NA	TRBJ1-1	TGTGCCAGCTCACCACCGGTCAGGTTTGAAGCTTTCTTT	CASSPPVRFEAFF
TRBV5-6	NA	NA	TRBJ1-5	TGTGCCAGCAGCTTGTTTCGGGGGACTAGCAATCAGCCCCAGCATTTT	CASSLFRGTSNQPQHF
TRBV27	NA	once	TRBJ1-6	TGTGCCAGCAGTTCTATGGGCACAGGGAATTCACCCCTCCACTTT	CASSSMGTGNSPLHF
TRBV7-3	TRBD2	NA	TRBJ2-1	TGTGCCAGCAGCCCGGGACTAGGGGTCGGGGAGCAGTTCTTC	CASSPGLGVGEQFF
TRBV5-1	NA	NA	TRBJ1-1	TGCGCCAGCAGCTTTATCGGGCGGGGGTTCACTGAAGCTTTCTTT	CASSFIGRGFTEAFF
TRBV18	NA	NA	TRBJ1-5	TGTGCCAGCTCACGGGGGGCCCTCAATCAGCCCCAGCATTTT	CASSRGALNQPQHF
TRBV21-1	NA	NA	TRBJ1-4	TGTGCCAGCAGCCCGCGGTGGGCAACTAATGAAAAACTGTTTTTT	CASSPRWATNEKLFF
TRBV7-3	NA	NA	TRBJ2-7	TGTGCCAGCAGCTCGGACGCCTCCTACGAGCAGTACTTC	CASSSDASYEQYF
TRBV6-1	TRBD2	NA	TRBJ2-3	TGTGCCAGCAGTGGGACTAGCGGAGGATCAACAGATACGCAGTATTTT	CASSGTSGGSTDTQYF
TRBV29-1	NA	NA	TRBJ1-1	TGCAGCGTTTTGGGGGCGACAGTTAACACTGAAGCTTTCTTT	CSVLGATVNTEAFF
TRBV5-5	NA	NA	TRBJ2-3	TGTGCCAGCAGCTTGTTTACTTCAGGGGGGGATACGCAGTATTTT	CASSLFTSGGDTQYF
TRBV6-1	NA	NA	TRBJ1-2	TGTGCCAGCAGTTTAAACGGTCCCTATGGCTACACCTTC	CASSLNGPYGYTF
TRBV7-2	TRBD1	NA	TRBJ1-2	TGTGCCAGCAGCTCCGACCTGGGACAGGGGTTTGGGTATTTCTATGGCTACACCTTC	CASSSDLGQGFGYFYGYTF
TRBV9	TRBD1	once	TRBJ1-4	TGTGCCAGCAGCACGTCAGGGGGGACTAATGAAAAACTGTTTTTT	CASSTSGGTNEKLFF
TRBV2	NA	NA	TRBJ2-7	TGTGCCAGCATACAGGGACCCAACTACGAGCAGTACTTC	CASIQGPNYEQYF
TRBV10-3	NA	NA	TRBJ2-1	TGTGCCATCAGTGGCGTAGGGCCCTACTACAATGAGCAGTTCTTC	CAISGVGPYYNEQFF
TRBV9	TRBD1	NA	TRBJ1-2	TGTGCCAGCAGCCCCCGAGGACAGGGCGCAAGCGGCTACACCTTC	CASSPRGQGASGYTF
TRBV5-5	NA	NA	TRBJ1-6	TGTGCCAGCTCCAAAGCCGGGACACAGAATTCACCCCTCCACTTT	CASSKAGTQNSPLHF
TRBV2	NA	NA	TRBJ2-7	TGTGCCAGCAGACCCCGGGGTCTTTTCGGCGAGCAGTACTTC	CASRPRGLFGEQYF
TRBV18	NA	NA	TRBJ1-1	TGTGCCGCTCGCGGGGGGACTGAAGCTTTCTTT	CAARGGTEAFF
TRBV12-5	NA	few	TRBJ2-5	TGTGCTAGTGGCAGGGGAGGGGTCGAGAGAAAGACCCAGTACTTC	CASGRGGVERKTQYF
TRBV2	TRBD1	once	TRBJ1-6	TGTGCCAGCAGTAACAGCGGGACAGCCTATAATTCACCCCTCCACTTT	CASSNSGTAYNSPLHF
TRBV10-3	NA	NA	TRBJ2-7	TGTGCCATCAGTGAGTCGGCGAGGAAGTACTTC	CAISESARKYF
TRBV9	TRBD1	NA	TRBJ2-7	TGTGCCAGCAGCGTAGGAGACAGGGGGCCCGAGCAGTACTTC	CASSVGDRGPEQYF
TRBV11-3	TRBD1	NA	TRBJ1-1	TGTGCCAGCAGCACCGGACAGGTATCCATGAACACTGAAGCTTTCTTT	CASSTGQVSMNTEAFF
TRBV28	NA	once	TRBJ2-3	TGTGCCAGCAGTTTGGGAAACACAGATACGCAGTATTTT	CASSLGNTDTQYF
TRBV9	TRBD1	once	TRBJ2-5	TGTGCCAGCAGCGCCTCCCCCAGGGGGAGAGTGGAGACCCAGTACTTC	CASSASPRGRVETQYF
TRBV5-1	NA	NA	TRBJ2-7	TGCGCCAGCAGCCCGACGTTGGGGGCGGGAGTCTCCTCCTACGAGCAGTACTTC	CASSPTLGAGVSSYEQYF
TRBV7-2	NA	NA	TRBJ2-3	TGTGCCAGCAGCTTAGAATCGTGGGCTAGTTCTTCCCGAACACAGTATTTT	CASSLESWASSSRTQYF
TRBV14	TRBD1	once	TRBJ1-3	TGTGCCAGCAGCCAAGTCCGGGACAGGGTCGATTTT	CASSQVRDRVDF
TRBV2	NA	few	TRBJ1-2	TGTGCCAGCAGTAGGGAGGGAGGCTACACCTTC	CASSREGGYTF
TRBV11-2	NA	few	TRBJ2-2	TGTGCCAGCTCGAAACCCTTCTTTTCGAACACCGGGGAGCTGTTTTTT	CASSKPFFSNTGELFF
TRBV6-5	NA	NA	TRBJ1-5	TGTGCCAGCAGTTACTCGAGGGAGGGCCGCACGCCCCAGCATTTT	CASSYSREGRTPQHF
TRBV19	NA	NA	TRBJ2-6	TGTGCCAGTAGAGTGACAGGAAGCTCTGGGGCCAACGTCCTGACTTTC	CASRVTGSSGANVLTF
TRBV23-1	NA	few	TRBJ2-7	TGCGCCAGCAGTCAAGGGGACGGACCCTACGAGCAGTACTTC	CASSQGDGPYEQYF
TRBV6-1	NA	NA	TRBJ2-5	TGTGCCAGCAGTGAACCCAGGGGCCGGTTAGGGACCCAGTACTTC	CASSEPRGRLGTQYF
TRBV27	NA	NA	TRBJ1-6	TGTGCCAGCAAGAGTCGGTCTCTGATGAATTCACCCCTCCACTTT	CASKSRSLMNSPLHF
TRBV7-9	TRBD1	NA	TRBJ1-5	TGTGCCAGCAGCGGAGAATTAGACAGGGCCACAAATCAGCCCCAGCATTTT	CASSGELDRATNQPQHF
TRBV27	NA	NA	TRBJ2-7	TGTGCCAGCAGTGGTGGGGAGAATTACGAGCAGTACTTC	CASSGGENYEQYF
TRBV6-5	NA	once	TRBJ2-7	TGTGCCAGCAACTACCTCGGACAACCCCCTGACGAGCAGTACTTC	CASNYLGQPPDEQYF
TRBV7-2	NA	NA	TRBJ1-1	TGTGCCAGCAGCTTGAGGGGTTTCACTGAAGCTTTCTTT	CASSLRGFTEAFF
TRBV6-5	TRBD2	NA	TRBJ2-5	TGTGCCAGCAGCCGGGGGGGAGGGAGCCCAGAGACCCAGTACTTC	CASSRGGGSPETQYF
TRBV28	NA	NA	TRBJ1-5	TGTGCCAGCAGTCTCGGGACGCAAAATCAGCCCCAGCATTTT	CASSLGTQNQPQHF
TRBV6-6	TRBD1	medium-sized	TRBJ1-5	TGTGCCAGCACCCGCGGACAGGCGGATCAGCCCCAGCATTTT	CASTRGQADQPQHF
TRBV6-6	NA	NA	TRBJ2-1	TGTGCCAGCAGTACCTACGGGGGTTTGTTCTTC	CASSTYGGLFF
TRBV7-9	TRBD2	NA	TRBJ2-7	TGTGCCAGCAGCTTAGTGGGTTCGGCTAGCGGTGAGCAGTACTTC	CASSLVGSASGEQYF
TRBV2	TRBD1	NA	TRBJ1-5	TGTGCCAGCAGTGAAAGGGACAGGGGAGGGCGGCAGCCCCAGCATTTT	CASSERDRGGRQPQHF
TRBV19	TRBD1	NA	TRBJ1-2	TGTGCCAGTAGTAGTTCTGGGACAGGGGGTCGTAACTATGGCTACACCTTC	CASSSSGTGGRNYGYTF
TRBV25-1	NA	NA	TRBJ1-2	TGTGCCGGCAGTGAAGGGGGAATACACTATGGCTACACCTTC	CAGSEGGIHYGYTF
TRBV14	NA	NA	TRBJ1-3	TGTGCCACCGCCTTATCTGGAAACACCATATATTTT	CATALSGNTIYF
TRBV5-5	NA	NA	TRBJ2-3	TGTGCCAGCAGTTGGAGGACAGATACGCAGTATTTT	CASSWRTDTQYF